This T cell receptor beta chain was captured in a study of blood T cell repertoires in COVID-19. Study-wide context: The United States, Italy and Spain provided the acute and convalescent COVID-19 samples. T cells, B-cell-depleted T cells, or PBMCs provided the cDNA or gDNA that served as material.

In the authors' methods: Amplification of reference gene primers provided the estimated nucleated cell counts. Assay used: immunoSEQ multiplex PCR; TCRdb lists only in-frame clones, some missing. D and trimming come from the DNA, and the V and J calls and clone size come from that table. The repertoire holds approximately 110,000 clones, with just over 70% as singletons. Sequencing was carried out using peripheral blood. The sequence was collected from a human donor with acute or convalescent COVID-19. The donor label of this sample is uncertain.

The CDR3: CAWNLQGTDTQYF. Here the CDR3 DNA reads TGTGCCTGGAACTTACAGGGCACAGATACGCAGTATTTT. The V gene is TRBV30, the J gene TRBJ2-3; weak D call: TRBD1 (5 bases). Germline CDR1 reads GTSNPN; CDR2 reads SVGIG (reference sequence). With 4 bases removed from V and 1 base from J, the gap between germline ends came to 9 bases. This CDR3 spans 13 amino acids.